The 32 T cell receptor beta chains in this list originate from one sample, sequenced in a study of blood T cell repertoires in COVID-19. Here immunoSEQ multiplex PCR was the method, and the copy in TCRdb shows in-frame clones only, minus some. This repertoire shows some 260,000 clones, over 65% found once; its top ten account for more than 2.5%. The sample consisted of peripheral blood. The receptors were gathered from a woman of 80 years or more with acute or convalescent COVID-19.

This sequence joins TRBV5-4 and TRBJ2-1, with 8 bases aligning to TRBD1. The CDR3 loop spans 13 amino acids. CDR1 SGHNT and CDR2 YYREEE come from the germline V gene (reference sequence). V was pared by 4 bases and J by 5 bases, with 2 bases of the junction left unmatched. Written as DNA, the CDR3 is TGTGCCAGCAGCCGGGACAGGAACAATGAGCAGTTCTTC. Protein product: CASSRDRNNEQFF.

The chain uses TRBV28 and TRBJ1-5; 8 bases are shared with TRBD1. The germline gives CDR1 MDHEN, CDR2 SYDVKM. The V segment lost 2 bases and the J segment 3 bases; nucleotides outside the gene matches: 3. The CDR3 runs 15 residues. The CDR3, as DNA: TGTGCCAGCAGTTTAGGACAGGGATACAATCAGCCCCAGCATTTT. It specifies CASSLGQGYNQPQHF.

CDR3 coding DNA: TGTGCCAGCAGCTCGTTGGACAGGGGGCACGAGACCCAGTACTTC. Encoded protein: CASSSLDRGHETQYF. The V gene is TRBV7-9, the J gene TRBJ2-5; TRBD1 matches 11 bases. This CDR3 contains 15 residues. V trimming: 4 bases; J trimming: 5 bases; junction bases outside the gene matches: 6. The germline gives CDR1 SEHNR, CDR2 FQNEAQ (reference sequence).

The chain links TRBV7-2 to TRBJ2-2, with D uncertain. V was pared by 5 bases and J by 3 bases, with 10 bases between. The germline CDR1 and CDR2 sequences are SGHTA and FQGNSA. The CDR3 is made up of 14 amino acids. This CDR3 is CASSPKTHTGELFF. The DNA of the CDR3 is TGTGCCAGCAGCCCCAAGACTCACACCGGGGAGCTGTTTTTT.

The chain is built from TRBV29-1 and TRBJ2-3; D might be TRBD2 (6 bases). The germline gives CDR1 SQVTM, CDR2 ANQGSEA. CDR3 length: 12 residues. The ends were cut back, 4 bases at V and 4 bases at J, with 9 bases in the middle. CDR3 bases: TGCAGCGTTGTTCGGGGGTCAGATACGCAGTATTTT. Its translation: CSVVRGSDTQYF.

The chain couples TRBV27 to TRBJ1-5; tentatively, D is TRBD1 (5 bases). Germline CDR1 MNHEY, CDR2 SMNVEV (reference sequence). With 3 bases removed from V and 7 bases from J, the gap between germline ends came to 10 bases. This CDR3 has 13 amino acids. CDR3 loop: CASSFGAGQPQHF. The CDR3 region has the DNA TGTGCCAGCAGTTTTGGGGCGGGGCAGCCCCAGCATTTT.

The sample holds many counts of this clone. The chain joins TRBV2 to TRBJ2-5; TRBD1 matches at 8 bases. The germline CDR1 and CDR2 sequences are SNHLY and FYNNEI. J was trimmed by 4 bases and V by 8 bases; bases with no gene match: 15. This CDR3 is built from 16 residues. The CDR3: CASSWRPGGVGETQYF. The CDR3, as DNA: TGTGCCAGCTCGTGGAGGCCAGGGGGCGTGGGAGAGACCCAGTACTTC.

The chain couples TRBV3-1 (or the pseudogene TRBV3-2) to TRBJ1-2, with 7 bases fitting TRBD1. CDR1 is LGHDT, CDR2 YNNKEL, per germline (reference sequence). This CDR3 is 15 amino acids long. The V and J ends lost 0 bases and 8 bases, in that order; junction bases with no gene match: 9. The CDR3 spells CASSQESSRGHGYTF. The CDR3 region has the DNA TGTGCCAGCAGCCAAGAATCTTCTAGGGGGCACGGCTACACCTTC.

The CDR3 nucleotides read TGCGCCAGCAGCTCTGGACAGGGTGGGCAAGAGACCCAGTACTTC. It encodes CASSSGQGGQETQYF. The chain has TRBV5-1 and TRBJ2-5; 8 nucleotides agree with TRBD1. CDR1 and CDR2 from the germline V gene are SGHRS and YFSETQ. The V segment lost 3 bases and the J segment 2 bases; nucleotides outside the gene matches: 6. This CDR3 contains 15 residues.

The rearrangement uses TRBV9 and TRBJ1-1; tentatively, D is TRBD1 (5 bases). This CDR3 region has 15 residues. Germline V lookup: CDR1 SGDLS, CDR2 YYNGEE. The germline V and J ends were trimmed by 1 base and 0 bases, with 10 bases remaining between them. In nucleotides, the CDR3 is TGTGCCAGCAGCGTAAGACAGTCGATGAACACTGAAGCTTTCTTT. This sequence encodes CASSVRQSMNTEAFF.

The gene calls are TRBV19 and TRBJ1-6; D gene uncertain. CDR3 size: 16 residues. Trimming took 3 bases from V and 0 from J, leaving 9 bases between them. Germline V lookup: CDR1 LNHDA, CDR2 SQIVND (reference sequence). The CDR3 nucleotides are TGTGCCAGTAGTATTGGAGCGAGCTCCTATAATTCACCCCTCCACTTT. As protein: CASSIGASSYNSPLHF.

The V call is TRBV27, the J call TRBJ2-7, with 9 bases fitting TRBD1. The CDR3 consists of 14 residues. In germline, CDR1 is MNHEY, CDR2 SMNVEV (reference sequence). V shed 6 bases, J shed 2 bases, and the junction held 5 bases outside the gene matches. CDR3 sequence reads: CASSGQGRAYEQYF. CDR3 nucleotides: TGTGCCAGCAGCGGACAGGGGAGAGCCTACGAGCAGTACTTC.

This sequence joins TRBV6-5 and TRBJ1-1; TRBD1 might be the D (5 bases). CDR3 length equals 13 residues. Germline V CDR1 and CDR2: MNHEY, SVGAGI. The V end was cut by 6 bases, the J end by 1 base, with 9 bases between. The CDR3 protein is CASSGHKNTEAFF. The CDR3 nucleotides are TGTGCCAGCAGCGGACACAAGAACACTGAAGCTTTCTTT.

The genes are TRBV11-2 and TRBJ2-5; tentatively, D is TRBD2 (6 bases). V shed 5 bases and J shed 4 bases, with 17 bases lying between them. Germline V lookup: CDR1 SGHAT, CDR2 FQNNGV. The CDR3 length is 15 residues. The CDR3 loop is CASSPRRVGGETQYF. CDR3 DNA sequence: TGTGCCAGCAGCCCCCGCAGGGTCGGGGGAGAGACCCAGTACTTC.

The V gene is TRBV27, the J gene TRBJ2-5; 7 bases line up with TRBD2. The CDR3 length is 13 residues. V lost 6 bases to trimming and J lost 4 bases; unmatched junction nucleotides: 5. Germline-derived CDR1 and CDR2 are MNHEY and SMNVEV (reference sequence). The CDR3 DNA reads TGTGCCAGCAGCAGGACTAGGGGAGAGACCCAGTACTTC. Protein sequence: CASSRTRGETQYF.

This chain uses TRBV29-1 with TRBJ2-7, with 12 bases that match TRBD2. The CDR3 extends over 15 amino acids. Germline V gives CDR1 SQVTM, CDR2 ANQGSEA. Germline trimming cut 4 bases from V and 6 bases from J; bases unmatched to any gene: 10. In DNA, the CDR3 is TGCAGCGTTGGGACTAGCGGGAAATATTTGGGCGAGCAGTACTTC. It yields the protein CSVGTSGKYLGEQYF.

The V call is TRBV19, the J call TRBJ1-6; TRBD1 agrees at 9 bases. Germline trimming cut 6 bases from V and 9 bases from J; bases unmatched to any gene: 12. Germline assignment: CDR1 LNHDA and CDR2 SQIVND (reference sequence). The CDR3 extends over 16 amino acids. The CDR3 sequence: CASRPGTGSGSSPLHF. In DNA, the CDR3 is TGTGCCAGTAGGCCCGGGACAGGGTCGGGATCTTCACCCCTCCACTTT.

This clone appeared once. This chain links TRBV7-9 with TRBJ2-5, with TRBD2 matching 11 bases. The germline V gene encodes CDR1 SEHNR and CDR2 FQNEAQ (reference sequence). V dropped 0 bases and J dropped 5; count of bases not matched to a gene: 2. The CDR3 length is 15 residues. This chain's CDR3 is CASSLAASGRETQYF. The CDR3 DNA reads TGTGCCAGCAGCTTAGCGGCTAGCGGGAGGGAGACCCAGTACTTC.

The chain uses TRBV28 and TRBJ1-2, with 8 bases identical to TRBD1. The CDR3 consists of 14 residues. The germline CDR1 and CDR2 sequences are MDHEN and SYDVKM. Trimming at V came to 5 bases and at J to 4 bases, leaving 6 bases not matched to a gene. Here the CDR3 DNA reads TGTGCCAGCAGTGGGGGACAGGACCTCTATGGCTACACCTTC. Translated: CASSGGQDLYGYTF.

Note on this clone: The same CDR3 arises from other DNA sequences in this sample as well. The V gene is TRBV11-2, the J gene TRBJ2-1; 12 bases map to TRBD2. With V trimmed by 5 bases and J by 3 bases, 5 bases remained unmatched. This CDR3 region has 16 residues. Germline-derived CDR1 and CDR2 are SGHAT and FQNNGV. In nucleotides, the CDR3 is TGTGCCAGCAGCCCGAGACTAGCGGGGGTCTACAATGAGCAGTTCTTC. As protein: CASSPRLAGVYNEQFF.

The chain couples TRBV9 to TRBJ2-7; a possible D gene is TRBD2 (6 bases). V was trimmed by 5 bases and J by 6 bases, leaving 15 bases between them. Germline V gene data show CDR1 as SGDLS and CDR2 as YYNGEE. The length of the CDR3 is 13 residues. This CDR3 is CASSPLRRGEQYF. The CDR3 nucleotides read TGTGCCAGCAGTCCGTTACGGAGGGGCGAGCAGTACTTC.

This clone was recorded a few times. The CDR3 here is CASSVQRTSSGNTIYF. The CDR3 nucleotides read TGTGCCAGCAGTGTCCAGCGGACGAGCTCTGGAAACACCATATATTTT. The V call is TRBV2, the J call TRBJ1-3; D is unclear. The CDR3 is 16 amino acids. CDR1 and CDR2 from the germline V gene are SNHLY and FYNNEI. Between the trimmed V and J ends, which lost 4 bases and 0 bases, there was a span of 13 bases.

V and J are TRBV6-6 and TRBJ2-1; 10 nucleotides agree with TRBD2. Germline assignment: CDR1 MNHNY and CDR2 SVGAGI (reference sequence). The CDR3 length is 16 residues. Germline trimming cut 6 bases from V and 8 bases from J; bases unmatched to any gene: 13. Here the CDR3 DNA reads TGTGCCAGCAGCTCTTCCTCTAGCGGGAGAGGCGATGAGCAGTTCTTC. Amino acids: CASSSSSSGRGDEQFF.

The chain has TRBV6-6 and TRBJ2-7; D not certain. Trimming cost V 4 bases and J 6 bases, with 16 bases left between them. The CDR3 length is 14 residues. CDR1 and CDR2 from the germline V gene are MNHNY and SVGAGI (reference sequence). The CDR3 DNA follows: TGTGCCAGCAGTTCACCAACATGGCAGCGCGAGCAGTACTTC. This sequence encodes CASSSPTWQREQYF.

V usage is TRBV6-1 and J usage is TRBJ2-7; D perhaps matches TRBD2 (6 bases). V was cut by 5 bases and J by 3 bases, with 8 bases left in between. Per germline, CDR1 MNHNS and CDR2 SASEGT. The CDR3 covers 12 residues. CDR3 amino acids: CASSFGGYEQYF. The CDR3 coding sequence is TGTGCCAGCAGTTTCGGGGGCTACGAGCAGTACTTC.

The CDR3 DNA follows: TGTGCCACCAGAGGGACAGGGACTGGAAACACCATATATTTT. The encoded protein is CATRGTGTGNTIYF. The chain couples TRBV15 to TRBJ1-3, with 9 bases lining up with TRBD1. The CDR3 spans 14 residues. Trimming took 6 bases from V and 2 from J; bases not matched to a gene: 2. The V gene's germline CDR1 is LNHNV and CDR2 YYDKDF (reference sequence).

The rearrangement links TRBV6-5 to TRBJ2-6; TRBD1 might be the D (5 bases). Looked up from germline, CDR1 is MNHEY and CDR2 is SVGAGI. This CDR3 region has 14 residues. V was trimmed by 7 bases and J by 0 bases, leaving 7 bases between them. The CDR3 is CASNRGSGANVLTF. CDR3 sequence (DNA): TGTGCCAGCAATAGGGGCTCTGGGGCCAACGTCCTGACTTTC.

V gene TRBV5-1 combines with J gene TRBJ2-5, with TRBD2 matching over 10 bases. Germline V gene sequence: CDR1 SGHRS, CDR2 YFSETQ. J was trimmed by 4 bases and V by 1 base; bases with no gene match: 7. The CDR3 is 16 amino acids. The chain's CDR3 is CASSLSPTSGLETQYF. As DNA, the CDR3 is TGCGCCAGCAGCTTGTCCCCGACTAGCGGGTTAGAGACCCAGTACTTC.

The chain recombines TRBV6-6 with TRBJ2-7, with 11 bases identical to TRBD1. The CDR3 is 16 amino acids. Unmatched junction bases numbered 11, after V lost 5 bases and J lost 5 bases. Germline CDR1 is MNHNY and CDR2 is SVGAGI (reference sequence). The CDR3 coding sequence is TGTGCCAGCAGTAAACGGACAGGGGGCGCGATCCACGAGCAGTACTTC. Encoded protein: CASSKRTGGAIHEQYF.

The V and J genes are TRBV28 and TRBJ1-1; the match to TRBD1 covers 12 bases. The CDR3 runs to 17 residues. Germline CDR1 is MDHEN and CDR2 is SYDVKM. Trimming at V came to 6 bases and at J to 4 bases, leaving 12 bases not matched to a gene. CDR3 sequence reads: CASSRAGTGGSRTEAFF. CDR3 nucleotides: TGTGCCAGCAGCAGAGCCGGGACAGGGGGCTCTCGCACTGAAGCTTTCTTT.

This clone was recorded once. V usage is TRBV6-5 and J usage is TRBJ2-3; maybe TRBD2 (6 bases). V was trimmed by 6 bases and J by 2 bases, leaving 15 bases between them. The CDR3 runs 15 residues. The germline CDR1 and CDR2 sequences are MNHEY and SVGAGI. The CDR3 bases are TGTGCCAGCAGCCAGAAACGGGAGACCACAGATACGCAGTATTTT. This sequence encodes CASSQKRETTDTQYF.

The J gene is TRBJ2-2, the V gene TRBV6-5, with 7 positions matching TRBD1. The trim removed 4 bases at V and 3 bases at J, leaving 2 bases unmatched. The CDR3 is 14 amino acids. Germline V gene sequence: CDR1 MNHEY, CDR2 SVGAGI. This CDR3 reads CASSSQGYTGELFF. For the CDR3, the DNA is TGTGCCAGCAGTTCACAGGGGTACACCGGGGAGCTGTTTTTT.